The source of this T cell receptor beta chain is a study of blood T cell repertoires in COVID-19. Background on the study: Researchers got acute and convalescent COVID-19 samples from the United States, Italy and Spain.

V lost 8 bases and J 7 bases, leaving 17 bases between the germline ends. This CDR3 comprises 14 residues. The germline V gene has CDR1 MNHEY and CDR2 SVGAGI. Original methodology: Nucleated cell counts were estimated from reference gene primer amplification. Produced via immunoSEQ multiplex PCR; TCRdb's table is partial and in-frame only. V and J calls and clone size are given by that table; D and trimming were obtained from the DNA. Here the sample spans around 230,000 clones, around 83% being singletons. The chain employs TRBV6-5 and TRBJ2-2; weak D call: TRBD1 (6 bases). The source is a woman between 45 and 65 years old with acute or convalescent COVID-19. Sequenced input: peripheral blood. CDR3 sequence: CASGIDRLGGELFF. The CDR3 nucleotides are TGTGCCAGCGGGATAGACAGGTTGGGCGGGGAGCTGTTTTTT.